Below, 29 T cell receptor beta chains from the same sample are listed, as sequenced in a study of blood T cell repertoires in COVID-19. The repertoire was sequenced with immunoSEQ multiplex PCR; TCRdb's copy has only in-frame clones and lacks some. Of approximately 100,000 clones in the sample, about 89% were seen once. Sequencing was done on a sample of peripheral blood. The receptor set was obtained from a human donor in a cohort sampled during active COVID-19.

The gene calls are TRBV21-1 and TRBJ2-7; TRBD1, as called in the table, went unchecked against the DNA. TRBV21-1 is shown as a pseudogene. The CDR3 has 15 residues. The CDR3 DNA follows: TGTGCCAGCAGCAAATGTTGCGTACAGTCCTACGAGCAGTACTTC. Translating gives CASSKCCVQSYEQYF.

The genes are TRBV5-1 and TRBJ1-3, with a weak D call TRBD1 (5 bases). V gave up 2 bases and J gave up 4 bases, with 10 bases separating them. This CDR3 comprises 14 residues. The germline V gene encodes CDR1 SGHRS and CDR2 YFSETQ. CDR3 protein: CASSLGEAGNTIYF. Here the CDR3 DNA reads TGCGCCAGCAGCTTAGGGGAGGCAGGAAACACCATATATTTT.

This clone was observed once. The chain recombines TRBV7-9 with TRBJ1-2; tentative D call: TRBD1 (6 bases). There are 15 residues in the CDR3. CDR1 SEHNR and CDR2 FQNEAQ come from the germline V gene (reference sequence). V was trimmed by 4 bases and J by 8 bases, leaving 20 bases between them. The CDR3 DNA follows: TGTGCCAGCAGCTCGAACGATAATACAGGGTCCGGCTACACCTTC. This encodes CASSSNDNTGSGYTF.

The chain links TRBV27 to TRBJ2-2, with D maybe TRBD1 (6 bases). The germline gives CDR1 MNHEY, CDR2 SMNVEV (reference sequence). CDR3 length equals 14 residues. The V end was cut by 6 bases, the J end by 5 bases, with 13 bases between. The CDR3 nucleotides are TGTGCCAGCAGGACAGGTCGAGGGACCGGGGAGCTGTTTTTT. Translated, it gives CASRTGRGTGELFF.

The chain joins TRBV6-2 or TRBV6-3 to TRBJ1-5; 9 nucleotides match TRBD1. The V segment lost 5 bases and the J segment 7 bases; nucleotides outside the gene matches: 15. This CDR3 has 17 amino acids. Germline V gives CDR1 MNHEY, CDR2 SVGEGT. CDR3 sequence (DNA): TGTGCCAGCAGTATGGGGGGGCACAGGGGGCCTGGACAGCCCCAGCATTTT. Translating gives CASSMGGHRGPGQPQHF.

The chain recombines TRBV19 with TRBJ1-1; D is unresolved. Between the trimmed V and J ends, which lost 5 bases and 8 bases, there was a span of 15 bases. Per the germline V gene, CDR1 is LNHDA and CDR2 is SQIVND (reference sequence). This CDR3 has 13 residues. Here the CDR3 reads CASSPRAGDEAFF. CDR3 nucleotides: TGTGCCAGTAGTCCCCGCGCCGGAGACGAAGCTTTCTTT.

This chain joins TRBV5-1 and TRBJ2-4; D is perhaps TRBD1 (5 bases). Trimming pared 4 bases from V and 3 bases from J, leaving 11 bases between. Looked up from germline, CDR1 is SGHRS and CDR2 is YFSETQ. CDR3 size: 14 residues. The CDR3 nucleotides read TGCGCCAGCAGCCCCGACAGAAGCAAAAACATTCAGTACTTC. Translated, it gives CASSPDRSKNIQYF.

The chain is built from TRBV18 and TRBJ2-1, with TRBD2 matching 7 bases. Germline V CDR1 and CDR2: KGHSH, LQKENI. The CDR3 sequence is 16 residues long. V trimming: 2 bases; J trimming: 8 bases; junction bases outside the gene matches: 12. The CDR3 nucleotides read TGTGCCAGCTCACCAAGTGGCCGCGGTGGGAGGGATGAGCAGTTCTTC. Its translation is CASSPSGRGGRDEQFF.

This clone was picked up one time. This chain connects TRBV30 to TRBJ2-5, with D perhaps TRBD1 (6 bases). CDR3 length: 14 amino acids. Looked up from germline, CDR1 is GTSNPN and CDR2 is SVGIG (reference sequence). V was clipped by 3 bases and J by 10 bases, with 21 bases between them. The CDR3 coding sequence is TGTGCCTGGAGCGCCGTGGGGGCAGGAGGCAGCCAGTACTTC. The encoded protein is CAWSAVGAGGSQYF.

The chain uses TRBV6-5 and TRBJ2-1; 8 positions match TRBD2. The CDR3 runs to 14 residues. Germline values: CDR1 MNHEY, CDR2 SVGAGI. V trimming: 6 bases; J trimming: 2 bases; junction bases outside the gene matches: 3. The CDR3 loop reads CASRSGSTYNEQFF. CDR3 DNA sequence: TGTGCCAGCAGAAGCGGGAGTACCTACAATGAGCAGTTCTTC.

The CDR3 spells CAISESRGLSSYEQYF. CDR3 DNA sequence: TGTGCCATCAGTGAGTCTAGGGGGCTGAGCTCCTACGAGCAGTACTTC. This chain joins TRBV10-3 and TRBJ2-7; TRBD1 agrees at 7 bases. Germline V lookup: CDR1 ENHRY, CDR2 SYGVKD. CDR3 length: 16 residues. V was clipped by 0 bases and J by 0 bases; unmatched bases: 5.

The chain links TRBV13 to TRBJ2-1; no firm D call. The CDR3 spans 11 residues. The germline V and J ends were trimmed by 4 bases and 4 bases, with 2 bases remaining between them. CDR1 is PRHDT, CDR2 FYEKMQ, per germline (reference sequence). CDR3 in amino acids: CASSSYNEQFF. Here the CDR3 DNA reads TGTGCCAGCAGCTCGTACAATGAGCAGTTCTTC.

The chain couples TRBV11-3 to TRBJ2-7; 8 bases agree with TRBD2. The CDR3 extends over 14 amino acids. Germline V gene data show CDR1 as SGHNT and CDR2 as YENEEA. The trim removed 5 bases at V and 4 bases at J, leaving 7 bases unmatched. The CDR3 coding sequence is TGTGCCAGCAGCATATCGGGAGGGTCTTACGAGCAGTACTTC. Its protein product is CASSISGGSYEQYF.

The chain has TRBV6-5 and TRBJ1-2, with D possibly TRBD1 on 6 matching bases. V was shortened by 0 bases and J by 8 bases, with 13 bases between the two germline ends. This CDR3 has 14 amino acids. Germline assignment: CDR1 MNHEY and CDR2 SVGAGI. CDR3 amino acids: CASSYSLGAGGYTF. The CDR3 DNA is TGTGCCAGCAGTTACTCCTTGGGGGCCGGGGGCTACACCTTC.

The rearrangement uses TRBV7-9 and TRBJ1-1, with D unresolved. The CDR3 consists of 16 residues. In germline, CDR1 is SEHNR, CDR2 FQNEAQ (reference sequence). V was trimmed by 6 bases and J by 6 bases, leaving 23 bases between them. CDR3: CASRPTWAPVGPEAFF. CDR3 in DNA: TGTGCCAGCAGACCGACCTGGGCCCCTGTAGGCCCTGAAGCTTTCTTT.

The gene calls are TRBV29-1 and TRBJ1-2; possibly TRBD1 for D (6 bases). Germline-derived CDR1 and CDR2 are SQVTM and ANQGSEA. CDR3 size: 14 residues. Trimming cost V 3 bases and J 5 bases, with 16 bases left between them. The CDR3 is CSVENREGLYGYTF. Written as DNA, the CDR3 is TGCAGCGTTGAGAACAGGGAAGGGTTGTATGGCTACACCTTC.

V usage is TRBV18 and J usage is TRBJ2-1; the match to TRBD2 covers 13 bases. Per the germline V gene, CDR1 is KGHSH and CDR2 is LQKENI. Trimming took 6 bases from V and 0 from J; bases not matched to a gene: 8. The CDR3 totals 18 residues. The CDR3 bases are TGTGCCAGCTCTCGCGGGACTAGCGGGATGGGCTCCTACAATGAGCAGTTCTTC. Translation gives CASSRGTSGMGSYNEQFF. Combining the CDR3 with reference TRBV18 and TRBJ2-1 gives the whole variable domain NAGVMQNPRHLVRRRGQEARLRCSPMKGHSHVYWYRQLPEEGLKFMVYLQKENIIDESGMPKERFSAEFPKEGPSILRIQQVVRGDSAAYFCASSRGTSGMGSYNEQFFGPGTRLTVL.

The chain uses TRBV6-5 and TRBJ2-5, with D possibly matching TRBD1 (6 bases). Trimming took off 3 bases at V and 2 bases at J, with 10 bases between the two ends. CDR3 length: 14 residues. Germline values: CDR1 MNHEY, CDR2 SVGAGI. The CDR3: CASSYRDTQETQYF. CDR3 nucleotide sequence: TGTGCCAGCAGTTATAGGGACACTCAAGAGACCCAGTACTTC.

The rearrangement links TRBV9 to TRBJ1-1; 8 nucleotides match TRBD1. The CDR3 consists of 15 residues. With V trimmed by 2 bases and J by 0 bases, 3 bases remained unmatched. The germline CDR1 and CDR2 sequences are SGDLS and YYNGEE. CDR3 amino acids: CASSVSTGVNTEAFF. The CDR3 DNA sequence: TGTGCCAGCAGCGTTTCGACAGGGGTGAACACTGAAGCTTTCTTT. Filled out from reference TRBV9 and TRBJ1-1, the complete variable domain reads DSGVTQTPKHLITATGQRVTLRCSPRSGDLSVYWYQQSLDQGLQFLIQYYNGEERAKGNILERFSAQQFPDLHSELNLSSLELGDSALYFCASSVSTGVNTEAFFGQGTRLTVV.

The chain joins TRBV12-5 to TRBJ2-3; no clear D. Trimming shortened V by 6 bases and J by 1 base, and 11 bases separated the two germline ends. This CDR3 is 14 amino acids long. The V gene's germline CDR1 is LGHNT and CDR2 FRNRAP. CDR3: CASGSSAGTDTQYF. In nucleotides, the CDR3 is TGTGCTAGTGGCTCCAGCGCTGGCACAGATACGCAGTATTTT.

This chain joins TRBV3-1 (or the pseudogene TRBV3-2) and TRBJ1-2; 7 bases map to TRBD1. The CDR3 has 14 residues. Germline V gives CDR1 LGHDT, CDR2 YNNKEL (reference sequence). V dropped 1 base and J dropped 4; count of bases not matched to a gene: 3. The CDR3 DNA sequence: TGTGCCAGCAGCCAAGGAGGGGGCGGCTATGGCTACACCTTC. This gives the protein CASSQGGGGYGYTF.

The chain links TRBV4-2 to TRBJ1-1; the D gene is possibly TRBD1 (6 bases). CDR3 length: 18 amino acids. In germline, CDR1 is LGHNA, CDR2 YNFKEQ. The germline V and J ends were trimmed by 0 bases and 0 bases, with 17 bases remaining between them. The CDR3 reads CASSQDFSFGQMNTEAFF. CDR3 DNA sequence: TGTGCCAGCAGCCAAGACTTTTCATTTGGACAGATGAACACTGAAGCTTTCTTT.

In this sample, this clone turned up a few times. The chain's CDR3 is CASSPGRNDYEQYF. In nucleotides, the CDR3 is TGCGCCAGCAGCCCCGGGAGGAATGACTACGAGCAGTACTTC. The rearrangement joins TRBV5-1 to TRBJ2-7; the match to TRBD2 covers 7 bases. The CDR3 contains 14 residues. V was pared by 4 bases and J by 3 bases, with 7 bases of the junction left unmatched. Germline assignment: CDR1 SGHRS and CDR2 YFSETQ.

This clone was found once. CDR3: CASSLSGETQYF. The CDR3 nucleotides are TGTGCCAGCAGCTTGAGCGGGGAGACCCAGTACTTC. The chain links TRBV7-3 to TRBJ2-5; tentatively, D is TRBD2 (6 bases). Germline CDR1 is SGHTA and CDR2 is FQGTGA. V lost 3 bases and J lost 5, with 7 bases in between. This CDR3 is built from 12 residues.

The rearrangement uses TRBV5-1 and TRBJ2-7; 7 nucleotides align to TRBD1. Germline V gene lookup returns CDR1 SGHRS and CDR2 YFSETQ. The J segment lost 3 bases and the V segment lost 0 bases, leaving 9 bases of the junction unmatched. CDR3 length: 16 amino acids. As DNA, the CDR3 is TGCGCCAGCAGCTTGGCGCGGACAGGTGATATCTACGAGCAGTACTTC. This sequence encodes CASSLARTGDIYEQYF.

This clone was seen once. This chain uses TRBV4-1 with TRBJ2-5, with D possibly matching TRBD1 (6 bases). In germline, CDR1 is MGHRA, CDR2 YSYEKL. V was trimmed by 1 base and J by 1 base, leaving 19 bases between them. The CDR3 is made up of 18 amino acids. CDR3 DNA: TGCGCCAGCAGCCAAGGAACGCAGGGGACCCCTCTCCAAGAGACCCAGTACTTC. This gives the protein CASSQGTQGTPLQETQYF.

V is TRBV7-6 and J is TRBJ2-7; 7 bases map to TRBD1. Germline loops: CDR1 SGHVS, CDR2 FNYEAQ. V trimming: 4 bases; J trimming: 5 bases; junction bases outside the gene matches: 8. CDR3 length equals 14 residues. CDR3 sequence: CASSSRQGKHEQYF. Here the CDR3 DNA reads TGTGCCAGCAGCTCAAGACAGGGCAAACACGAGCAGTACTTC.

This sequence joins TRBV11-2 and TRBJ2-1; 8 bases match TRBD2. Unmatched junction bases numbered 3, after V lost 5 bases and J lost 3 bases. The CDR3 consists of 14 residues. In germline, CDR1 is SGHAT, CDR2 FQNNGV. The CDR3 loop is CASSTGLVYNEQFF. Written as DNA, the CDR3 is TGTGCCAGCAGCACGGGACTAGTCTACAATGAGCAGTTCTTC.

The J gene is TRBJ1-1, the V gene TRBV4-1; 9 nucleotides match TRBD1. The CDR3 loop spans 13 amino acids. With 4 bases clipped from V and 5 bases from J, the junction kept 2 bases outside the gene matches. Germline loops: CDR1 MGHRA, CDR2 YSYEKL. The CDR3 loop reads CASSLDRGTEAFF. Written as DNA, the CDR3 is TGCGCCAGCAGCCTGGACAGGGGAACTGAAGCTTTCTTT.